The source of this T cell receptor beta chain is a study of T cell responses to AZD1222 COVID-19 vaccine. In its sample, this clone ranks as medium-sized. Clones were read by immunoSEQ multiplex PCR, and TCRdb kept only the in-frame ones, dropping some. Of 70,000 or so clones in the sample, 79% were seen once. Sequencing used peripheral blood, obtained on day 0 of MenACWY control vaccination. This clonotype originated in an adult in good health.

The CDR3 loop is CASSYADYTEAFF. CDR3 bases: TGTGCCAGCAGTTATGCGGATTACACTGAAGCTTTCTTT. The chain combines TRBV6-2 or TRBV6-3 with TRBJ1-1, with no clear D. The CDR3 is 13 residues long. Trimming took off 3 bases at V and 3 bases at J, with 8 bases between the two ends. Germline-derived CDR1 and CDR2 are MNHEY and SVGEGT.